This entry describes one T cell receptor (beta chain). RNA transcripts provided the source from which TCR beta CDR3 regions were amplified. The HTBI primer set served for first-round RT-PCR of the TCR CDR3. TCRdb recomputed calls from the multiplex PCR reads with MiXCR, one row per CDR3 protein. The repertoire includes 490,000 or so distinct CDR3 sequences, 20% of them detected once, and about 45% sits in the top ten. These data come from a study of T cells in Graves' hyperthyroidism and ophthalmopathy. The sequencing sample was made of blood. The TCR comes from a man aged 35 to 55 with Graves' ophthalmopathy.

CDR3 region: CASSLGSGAETQYF. The CDR3 bases are TGCGCCAGCAGCTTAGGTAGCGGGGCGGAGACCCAGTACTTC. V usage is TRBV5-1 and J usage is TRBJ2-5, with TRBD2 matching over 8 bases. The germline V gene has CDR1 SGHRS and CDR2 YFSETQ. V lost 2 bases, J lost 5 bases, and 5 bases stayed unmatched. The CDR3 has 14 amino acids.